This T cell receptor beta chain was observed in a study of T cell repertoires in ileal Crohn's disease. Study in general: About half received postoperative treatment, some 11 with thiopurines and some 19 anti-TNF.

TCRdb's table, derived via immunoSEQ multiplex PCR, lists solely in-frame clones and lacks some. The sample records over 4,500 clones, roughly 76% being singletons. General study findings and limits: Every patient over 26.8% clonality showed endoscopic recurrence.

Of note for this clone: Its antigen is undetermined.

From germline, CDR1 is SGHRS and CDR2 YFSETQ. The CDR3 runs to 15 residues. Trimming at V came to 4 bases and at J to 0 bases, leaving 4 bases not matched to a gene. The sample taken for sequencing was ileal tissue. The source is an adult with Crohn's disease. The J gene is TRBJ1-1, the V gene TRBV5-1, with TRBD1 identical over 9 bases. The CDR3 protein is CASSTGQGMNTEAFF. The CDR3 coding sequence is TGCGCCAGCAGCACGGGACAGGGAATGAACACTGAAGCTTTCTTT.